The 10 T cell receptor beta chains given below trace back to one sample, sequenced in a study of early T cells in non-severe SARS-CoV-2 infection. TCRdb independently ran MiXCR on the 5' RACE reads; one entry per CDR3 protein. The sample includes under 70,000 distinct CDR3 sequences, approximately 6% seen only once; the top ten take under 4%. The specimen was whole blood, collected at baseline. The source of these receptors is an adult who was a healthcare worker with PCR-confirmed SARS-CoV-2 infection or an uninfected control (not recorded which).

This clonotype was seen ten or more times. The gene calls are TRBV7-2 and TRBJ1-2, with 9 bases aligning to TRBD1. CDR3 length: 17 residues. The V and J ends lost 3 bases and 0 bases, in that order; junction bases with no gene match: 8. Germline CDR1 reads SGHTA; CDR2 reads FQGNSA. In DNA, the CDR3 is TGTGCCAGCAGCTTTAGCGGGACAGGGAGATCTAACTATGGCTACACCTTC. Translating gives CASSFSGTGRSNYGYTF.

The V call is TRBV7-4, the J call TRBJ1-3; no reliable D call. The CDR3 contains 13 residues. Deletions cut 7 bases from V and 2 bases from J, with 9 bases between. Germline V gene lookup returns CDR1 SGHVT and CDR2 SQSDAQ. CDR3 bases: TGTGCCAGCATGAGGCTACCTGGAAACACCATATATTTT. Translating it yields CASMRLPGNTIYF.

This clonotype is classed as medium-sized. The chain carries TRBV29-1 and TRBJ1-2; 7 bases agree with TRBD1. Germline CDR1 reads SQVTM; CDR2 reads ANQGSEA. There are 11 residues in the CDR3. V trimming: 7 bases; J trimming: 8 bases; junction bases outside the gene matches: 7. CDR3 loop: CSGTGVGGYTF. The CDR3 DNA reads TGCAGCGGTACAGGGGTTGGCGGCTACACCTTC.

There are many counts of this clonotype. The chain combines TRBV19 with TRBJ1-2; TRBD1 aligns across 9 bases. Unmatched junction bases numbered 8, after V lost 4 bases and J lost 5 bases. The CDR3 runs 15 residues. The germline V gene has CDR1 LNHDA and CDR2 SQIVND (reference sequence). The CDR3 here is CASSTKPGTGYGYTF. The CDR3 DNA reads as TGTGCCAGTAGTACGAAACCCGGGACAGGGTATGGCTACACCTTC.

This clonotype showed up many times. The chain uses TRBV2 and TRBJ2-3; no clear D. Trimming took off 3 bases at V and 6 bases at J, with 10 bases between the two ends. The CDR3 runs 13 residues. Germline assignment: CDR1 SNHLY and CDR2 FYNNEI. CDR3 in DNA: TGTGCCAGCAGTGATGGAGCGTCCGATACGCAGTATTTT. Residues: CASSDGASDTQYF.

This clonotype was counted a few times. V and J are TRBV7-8 and TRBJ1-6; D gene ambiguous. V was cut by 1 base and J by 8 bases, with 6 bases left in between. Germline values: CDR1 SGHVS, CDR2 FQNEAQ. The CDR3 contains 13 residues. The CDR3 nucleotides are TGTGCCAGCAGCTTAGTTAGGGATTCACCCCTCCACTTT. Translating gives CASSLVRDSPLHF.

This clonotype was found many times. The V call is TRBV20-1, the J call TRBJ1-2, with a possible D match to TRBD1 (5 bases). Germline V CDR1 and CDR2: DFQATT, SNEGSKA (reference sequence). This CDR3 has 12 residues. Between the trimmed V and J ends, which lost 3 bases and 8 bases, there was a span of 13 bases. CDR3 sequence: CSASEGKRGYTF. The CDR3 coding sequence is TGCAGTGCTAGCGAGGGGAAGAGGGGCTACACCTTC.

This clonotype has ten or more counts. The rearrangement links TRBV9 to TRBJ2-5; weak D call: TRBD2 (5 bases). CDR1 is SGDLS and CDR2 is YYNGEE in the germline V gene. The CDR3 runs to 15 residues. V lost 6 bases to trimming and J lost 5 bases, with 20 bases between them. DNA of the CDR3: TGTGCCAGCACCCCTGGACGCGGCCCGGGGGAGACCCAGTACTTC. Protein: CASTPGRGPGETQYF.

This clonotype was recorded at least ten times. This chain links TRBV12-3 or TRBV12-4 with TRBJ1-1, with unresolved D. The CDR3 is 14 residues long. V was clipped by 3 bases and J by 0 bases, with 8 bases between them. The CDR3 nucleotides are TGTGCCAGCAGTTTGGACTTGATGAACACTGAAGCTTTCTTT. Protein: CASSLDLMNTEAFF.

This clonotype was seen only a few times. The chain employs TRBV10-3 and TRBJ2-3; maybe TRBD1 (6 bases). CDR1 and CDR2 (germline): ENHRY, SYGVKD. This CDR3 region has 17 residues. Trimming cost V 4 bases and J 1 base, with 18 bases left between them. The CDR3 protein is CAISGDALPGGTDTQYF. The CDR3 DNA reads TGTGCCATCAGTGGGGACGCCCTACCAGGGGGCACAGATACGCAGTATTTT.